A selection of T cell receptor beta chains follows, all from one sample in a study of shared clonotypes between healthy human individuals. The method was immunoSEQ multiplex PCR; TCRdb's version includes in-frame clones alone and lacks a portion of them. The repertoire holds roughly 2.4 million clones, with 90% to 96% as singletons. Sequenced material: naive CD4+ T cells sorted from blood. The receptors stem from a man between 18 and 35 years old in good health. Both conserved end residues are part of each CDR3. A D gene is named only where the DNA matches it firmly. The size field is filled for only some rows; it gives once, few, many or a size class.

abundance	len	v_gene	j_gene	d_gene	CDR3nt	CDR3aa
-	16	TRBV5-1	TRBJ2-2	TRBD2	TGCGCCAGCAGCTTGGTGGCTAGCGGTATAGCCGGGGAGCTGTTTTTT	CASSLVASGIAGELFF
once	12	TRBV28	TRBJ1-2	-	TGTGCCAGCAGCCAGGCAGCGTATGGCTACACCTTC	CASSQAAYGYTF
-	21	TRBV5-1	TRBJ2-3	TRBD2	TGCGCCAGCAGCTTGGCACACGGGAGACTAGCGGGCCCGGGTGGCACAGATACGCAGTATTTT	CASSLAHGRLAGPGGTDTQYF
-	14	TRBV7-2	TRBJ2-7	TRBD1	TGTGCCAGCAGTATGGGACAGGGGACCTACGAGCAGTACTTC	CASSMGQGTYEQYF
-	13	TRBV10-3	TRBJ2-1	-	TGTGCCATCAGTGAGTTTGGTAGTGATGAGCAGTTCTTC	CAISEFGSDEQFF
-	13	TRBV6-6	TRBJ2-5	-	TGTGCCAGCAGTTACTGGGGGCCCGAGACCCAGTACTTC	CASSYWGPETQYF
-	14	TRBV7-2	TRBJ1-2	TRBD1	TGTGCCAGCGACAGACAGGGGAGCTCCTATGGCTACACCTTC	CASDRQGSSYGYTF
-	18	TRBV5-1	TRBJ2-6	-	TGCGCCAGCAGCTTCTCCAGCTCCGGTCTCTCTGGGGCCAACGTCCTGACTTTC	CASSFSSSGLSGANVLTF
once	14	TRBV9	TRBJ2-3	-	TGTGCCAGCAGCGTAGCCCCTTTGTCCGATACGCAGTATTTT	CASSVAPLSDTQYF
-	17	TRBV10-3	TRBJ2-5	TRBD2	TGTGCCATCAGCGGGACCATTGGTCTAGCGGGAGCCGAGACCCAGTACTTC	CAISGTIGLAGAETQYF
-	12	TRBV28	TRBJ2-4	-	TGTGCCAGCAGTTTACAGAGAAACATTCAGTACTTC	CASSLQRNIQYF
-	16	TRBV30	TRBJ1-6	-	TGTGCCTGGAGTGTACCCTTCGCTAGGGGGGATTCACCCCTCCACTTT	CAWSVPFARGDSPLHF
-	16	TRBV7-3	TRBJ1-2	TRBD1	TGTGCCAGCAGCTTAATGGGGGGACAGACCAACTATGGCTACACCTTC	CASSLMGGQTNYGYTF
-	15	TRBV5-1	TRBJ2-5	-	TGCGCCAGCAGCTTGAATAGCCGGGACCAAGAGACCCAGTACTTC	CASSLNSRDQETQYF
-	15	TRBV5-1	TRBJ2-7	TRBD2	TGCGCCAGCAGCTTAACTAGCGGGAGTTGGTACGAGCAGTACTTC	CASSLTSGSWYEQYF
-	16	TRBV6-5	TRBJ2-7	TRBD2	TGTGCCAGCAGTTACGGGACTAGCGGGGGGGCCTACGAGCAGTACTTC	CASSYGTSGGAYEQYF
-	15	TRBV5-1	TRBJ2-7	TRBD2	TGCGCCAGCAGCTTGGAGTCTAGCGGGGCCTACGAGCAGTACTTC	CASSLESSGAYEQYF
-	14	TRBV7-7	TRBJ2-5	TRBD1	TGTGCTAGCAGCCCAGACAGGGTAGCTGAGACCCAGTACTTC	CASSPDRVAETQYF
-	16	TRBV5-1	TRBJ1-1	TRBD1	TGCGCCAGCTCCCAGGGGGAACTTATAACGAACACTGAAGCTTTCTTT	CASSQGELITNTEAFF
-	16	TRBV6-5	TRBJ1-1	TRBD1	TGTGCCAGCAGTTACTCGAGGAGGGGGCCAGGAGTTGAAGCTTTCTTT	CASSYSRRGPGVEAFF
-	15	TRBV19	TRBJ2-2	-	TGTGCCGCCTCCTCGGTTAGCTCGAACACCGGGGAGCTGTTTTTT	CAASSVSSNTGELFF
-	13	TRBV6-5	TRBJ2-1	-	TGTGCCGCCCGGGGTAGCTCCTACAATGAGCAGTTCTTC	CAARGSSYNEQFF
-	14	TRBV29-1	TRBJ2-7	TRBD1	TGCAGCGTCCCAAGACAGGGGTCCTCCTACGAGCAGTACTTC	CSVPRQGSSYEQYF
-	11	TRBV29-1	TRBJ2-1	-	TGCAGCGTTCAACAGGGCTATGAGCAGTTCTTC	CSVQQGYEQFF
once	15	TRBV5-4	TRBJ2-4	-	TGTGCCAGCAGCCTGAGAGGCACAGCCAAAAACATTCAGTACTTC	CASSLRGTAKNIQYF
-	15	TRBV15	TRBJ2-6	-	TGTGCCACCAGCAGAGATAGGGCAGGGGCCAACGTCCTGACTTTC	CATSRDRAGANVLTF
-	15	TRBV7-9	TRBJ2-3	TRBD2	TGTGCCAGCAGCCCTAGCGGGAGAGCGCCAGATACGCAGTATTTT	CASSPSGRAPDTQYF
few	13	TRBV18	TRBJ1-2	-	TGTGCCAGCTCTCTCTCCGACCGCTATGGCTACACCTTC	CASSLSDRYGYTF
-	14	TRBV10-3	TRBJ1-2	-	TGTGCCATCAGTGAGTACGACAGCACCTATGGCTACACCTTC	CAISEYDSTYGYTF
once	16	TRBV11-2	TRBJ1-2	-	TGTGCCAGCAGCTCTGGATTGGGGGGGACTAACTATGGCTACACCTTC	CASSSGLGGTNYGYTF
-	14	TRBV7-2	TRBJ2-7	TRBD2	TGTGCCAGCAGCTTATCCGGGGGACTATACGAGCAGTACTTC	CASSLSGGLYEQYF
-	16	TRBV27	TRBJ2-1	TRBD2	TGTGCCAGCAGTCCGTCGGGACTAGCGGGCCTCAATGAGCAGTTCTTC	CASSPSGLAGLNEQFF
-	15	TRBV2	TRBJ2-7	TRBD1	TGTGCCAGCATCCGGGACAGACTATATAGGAACGAGCAGTACTTC	CASIRDRLYRNEQYF
-	16	TRBV19	TRBJ1-3	-	TGTGCCAGTAGAGACGGGCCCCTAAGGTCTGGAAACACCATATATTTT	CASRDGPLRSGNTIYF
-	16	TRBV9	TRBJ2-5	-	TGTGCCAGCAGCGTACTCGGTCTCGGGGGCAGGGAGACCCAGTACTTC	CASSVLGLGGRETQYF
-	14	TRBV6-5	TRBJ2-1	TRBD1	TGTGCCAGCAGTGGGACAGGGGGCGCTTCATTCCAGTTCTTC	CASSGTGGASFQFF
-	14	TRBV5-5	TRBJ2-7	-	TGTGCCAGCAGCTTGGTCCAGGGGTCCTACGAGCAGTACTTC	CASSLVQGSYEQYF
-	13	TRBV11-2	TRBJ1-1	-	TGTGCCAGCAGCTTTCATGGGGGCACCGGGGCTTTCTTT	CASSFHGGTGAFF
-	14	TRBV6-5	TRBJ2-1	TRBD1	TGTGCCAGCAGTCTTGACAGGGGGCCCAATGAGCAGTTCTTC	CASSLDRGPNEQFF
once	14	TRBV6-5	TRBJ2-5	-	TGTGCCAGCAGTGCCGGCCGCTCCTCAGAGACCCAGTACTTC	CASSAGRSSETQYF
-	13	TRBV5-1	TRBJ1-1	-	TGCGCCAGCGGAACCACAGTTAACACTGAAGCTTTCTTT	CASGTTVNTEAFF
-	16	TRBV2	TRBJ2-6	-	TGTGCCAGCAGTGAACCGTACCTCTCTGGGGCCAACGTCCTGACTTTC	CASSEPYLSGANVLTF
-	13	TRBV7-9	TRBJ2-1	-	TGTGCCAGCAGCTTAGTCGTATACAATGAGCAGTTCTTC	CASSLVVYNEQFF
-	14	TRBV5-1	TRBJ1-3	TRBD1	TGCGCCAGCAGCCCGGACAGGGTCGGAAACACCATATATTTT	CASSPDRVGNTIYF
once	17	TRBV10-2	TRBJ1-6	-	TGCGCCAGCAGTGAGGGCTTGTCGGGGAGGGATAATTCACCCCTCCACTTT	CASSEGLSGRDNSPLHF
-	17	TRBV27	TRBJ1-5	TRBD1	TGTGCCAGCAGTTTAAGCTTGGCAGGGGGCAGGAATCAGCCCCAGCATTTT	CASSLSLAGGRNQPQHF
-	16	TRBV18	TRBJ2-7	-	TGTGCCAGCTCACTCGGATCAGGCTCGAGCTCCTACGAGCAGTACTTC	CASSLGSGSSSYEQYF
-	12	TRBV5-4	TRBJ2-7	-	TGTGCCAGCAGCTCCGGCATAGGCGAGCAGTACTTC	CASSSGIGEQYF
-	16	TRBV7-9	TRBJ2-7	TRBD1	TGTGCCAGCAGCCCTACAGGGGGCATGAGCTCCTACGAGCAGTACTTC	CASSPTGGMSSYEQYF
once	15	TRBV4-1	TRBJ2-3	-	TGCGCCAGCAGCCAAGATCACGGGAGCACAGATACGCAGTATTTT	CASSQDHGSTDTQYF
-	13	TRBV5-1	TRBJ2-3	TRBD2	TGCGCCAGCAGGGCTAGCGGGGGTGATACGCAGTATTTT	CASRASGGDTQYF
-	15	TRBV2	TRBJ2-1	TRBD2	TGTGCCAGCAGTGAGGGACTAGCGGAGATAGGAAAGCAGTTCTTC	CASSEGLAEIGKQFF
-	15	TRBV25-1	TRBJ1-3	TRBD1	TGTGCCAGCATACGGACAGGTCACTCTGGAAACACCATATATTTT	CASIRTGHSGNTIYF